Below, one TCR beta chain is given with its context. This specimen comes from a study of immune evolution from preneoplasia to lung adenocarcinoma. V lost 2 bases and J lost 3; bases outside the gene matches: 7. This CDR3 is 15 amino acids long. Germline V gene sequence: CDR1 GTSNPN, CDR2 SVGIG (reference sequence). Sequencing used immunoSEQ multiplex PCR; TCRdb keeps in-frame clones, though not all of them. The table records roughly 28,000 clones, about three quarters of them present only once. The V and J genes are TRBV30 and TRBJ2-7; 10 nucleotides line up with TRBD1. The sequence came from a person aged 60 to 70 with invasive lung adenocarcinoma. Some clones in this sample may be carry-over from other donors' samples. Specimen: FFPE invasive lung adenocarcinoma tissue. CDR3 protein: CAWSIVGQGVYEQYF. For the CDR3, the DNA is TGTGCCTGGAGTATCGTTGGACAGGGGGTCTACGAGCAGTACTTC. The variable domain in full, with the rest retrieved from reference TRBV30 and TRBJ2-7, is SQTIHQWPATLVQPVGSPLSLECTVEGTSNPNLYWYRQAAGRGLQLLFYSVGIGQISSEVPQNLSASRPQDRQFILSSKKLLLSDSGFYLCAWSIVGQGVYEQYFGPGTRLTVT.